These 11 T cell receptor beta chains originate from one sample sequenced in a study of blood T cell repertoires in COVID-19. Assay: immunoSEQ multiplex PCR; the TCRdb copy retains only in-frame clones and omits some. The sample has over 100,000 clones; about 89% are singletons. Material: peripheral blood. The receptors derive from a man aged 40-55 years with acute or convalescent COVID-19.

The CDR3 sequence is CASRDRGRKNTEAFF. The DNA of the CDR3 is TGTGCCAGCCGGGACAGGGGGCGCAAGAACACTGAAGCTTTCTTT. The chain recombines TRBV10-3 with TRBJ1-1; 12 bases are shared with TRBD1. CDR3 length: 15 amino acids. The germline V gene has CDR1 ENHRY and CDR2 SYGVKD. The J segment lost 1 base and the V segment lost 10 bases, leaving 7 bases of the junction unmatched.

As DNA, the CDR3 is TGTGCCAGCAGCATCGGACAGGGGGCGAGGGTCATTCAGTACTTC. This sequence encodes CASSIGQGARVIQYF. This rearrangement joins TRBV7-2 to TRBJ2-4, with 11 nucleotides matching TRBD1. The junction had 9 bases not matched to a gene; V was cut back by 5 bases and J by 9 bases. CDR1 SGHTA and CDR2 FQGNSA come from the germline V gene. The CDR3 runs 15 residues.

The chain has TRBV7-2 and TRBJ1-2; 7 bases line up with TRBD1. In germline, CDR1 is SGHTA, CDR2 FQGNSA. The CDR3 totals 15 residues. Losses at the gene ends were 5 bases for V and 5 bases for J; bases not matched to a gene: 11. CDR3 nucleotides: TGTGCCAGCAGCCAGATAACAGGGGCCAGTTATGGCTACACCTTC. Its translation is CASSQITGASYGYTF.

The CDR3 protein is CASIPSPRGQAFF. The CDR3 DNA is TGTGCCAGCATTCCGAGCCCCAGGGGGCAAGCTTTCTTT. The chain links TRBV6-5 to TRBJ1-1; 8 positions agree with TRBD1. V dropped 7 bases and J dropped 9; count of bases not matched to a gene: 10. This CDR3 comprises 13 residues. Germline loops: CDR1 MNHEY, CDR2 SVGAGI.

CDR3 DNA sequence: TGCGCCAGCAGCCCGACAGGGAGTAATTCACCCCTCCACTTT. This gives the protein CASSPTGSNSPLHF. J is TRBJ1-6 and V is TRBV5-1, with 7 bases fitting TRBD1. The CDR3 sequence is 14 residues long. The V gene end was trimmed by 4 bases and the J gene end by 6 bases; junction bases not matched to a gene: 4. Germline lookup yields CDR1 SGHRS and CDR2 YFSETQ.

The chain joins TRBV20-1 to TRBJ1-1; D uncertain. Germline CDR1 reads DFQATT; CDR2 reads SNEGSKA (reference sequence). This CDR3 has 11 residues. Trimming removed 0 bases at V and 11 bases at J, with 10 bases between. The CDR3 DNA reads as TGCAGTGCTAGAGAGATCCTCGGGGCTTTCTTT. This gives the protein CSAREILGAFF.

This clone has a handful of counts. V usage is TRBV19 and J usage is TRBJ1-4, with D tentatively TRBD1 (5 bases). CDR1 and CDR2 (germline): LNHDA, SQIVND (reference sequence). This CDR3 comprises 13 residues. The V gene lost 5 bases and the J gene lost 8 bases, with 12 bases spanning the gap. The CDR3 coding sequence is TGTGCCAGTAGTCCAAGACAGTGGGAAAAACTGTTTTTT. This translates into CASSPRQWEKLFF. Full variable domain (outside the CDR3, taken from reference TRBV19 and TRBJ1-4): DGGITQSPKYLFRKEGQNVTLSCEQNLNHDAMYWYRQDPGQGLRLIYYSQIVNDFQKGDIAEGYSVSREKKESFPLTVTSAQKNPTAFYLCASSPRQWEKLFFGSGTQLSVL.

The chain is built from TRBV12-3 or TRBV12-4 and TRBJ2-4; D not resolved. The CDR3 sequence is 12 residues long. Trimming removed 4 bases at V and 11 bases at J, with 12 bases between. CDR3: CASSYVLQVQYF. As DNA, the CDR3 is TGTGCCAGCAGTTACGTTTTGCAGGTTCAGTACTTC.

The rearrangement links TRBV5-1 to TRBJ2-1; D is undetermined. Germline CDR1 reads SGHRS; CDR2 reads YFSETQ. Trimming stripped 4 bases from V and 0 bases from J, with 11 bases between. The CDR3 loop spans 15 amino acids. CDR3 in DNA: TGCGCCAGCAGCCCCCAGGTTAGCTCCTACAATGAGCAGTTCTTC. It yields the protein CASSPQVSSYNEQFF.

The V gene is TRBV5-1, the J gene TRBJ1-5; perhaps TRBD1 as D (5 bases). The CDR3 loop spans 13 amino acids. V was clipped by 0 bases and J by 7 bases, with 8 bases between them. Germline lookup yields CDR1 SGHRS and CDR2 YFSETQ. The chain's CDR3 is CASSLDRYQPQHF. DNA for the CDR3: TGCGCCAGCAGCTTGGACAGGTACCAGCCCCAGCATTTT.

This clone appeared a single time. The chain recombines TRBV4-1 with TRBJ2-7; the D gene is possibly TRBD2 (5 bases). Trimming cost V 1 base and J 5 bases, with 9 bases left between them. The CDR3 spans 13 residues. Germline-derived CDR1 and CDR2 are MGHRA and YSYEKL. CDR3 loop: CASSQGTRNEQYF. The DNA for the CDR3 is TGCGCCAGCAGCCAAGGTACTAGGAACGAGCAGTACTTC.